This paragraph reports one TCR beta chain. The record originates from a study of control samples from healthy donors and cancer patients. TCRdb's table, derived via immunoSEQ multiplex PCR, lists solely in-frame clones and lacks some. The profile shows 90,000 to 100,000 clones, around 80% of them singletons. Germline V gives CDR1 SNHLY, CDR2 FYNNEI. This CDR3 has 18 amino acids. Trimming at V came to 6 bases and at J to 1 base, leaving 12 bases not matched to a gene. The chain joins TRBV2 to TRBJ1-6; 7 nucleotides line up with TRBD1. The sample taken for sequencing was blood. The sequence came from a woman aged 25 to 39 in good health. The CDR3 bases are TGTGCCAGCAGGCGACAGGGATCGGTGGCTTCCTATAATTCACCCCTCCACTTT. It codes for CASRRQGSVASYNSPLHF.